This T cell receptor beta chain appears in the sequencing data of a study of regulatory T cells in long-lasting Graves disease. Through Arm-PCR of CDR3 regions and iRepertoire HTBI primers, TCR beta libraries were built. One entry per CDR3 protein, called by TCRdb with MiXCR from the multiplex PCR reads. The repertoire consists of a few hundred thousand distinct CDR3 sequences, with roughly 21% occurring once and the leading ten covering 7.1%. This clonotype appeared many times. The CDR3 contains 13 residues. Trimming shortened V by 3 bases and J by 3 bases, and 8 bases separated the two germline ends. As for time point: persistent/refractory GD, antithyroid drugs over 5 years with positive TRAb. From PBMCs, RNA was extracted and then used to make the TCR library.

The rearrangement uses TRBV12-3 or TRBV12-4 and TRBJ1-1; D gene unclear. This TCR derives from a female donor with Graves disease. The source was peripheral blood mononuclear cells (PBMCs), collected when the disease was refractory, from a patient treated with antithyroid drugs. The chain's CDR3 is CASSFTQDTEAFF. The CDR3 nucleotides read TGTGCCAGCAGTTTCACCCAGGACACTGAAGCTTTCTTT.